The rows below give T cell receptor beta chains drawn from one sample of a study of shared clonotypes between healthy human individuals. Method: immunoSEQ multiplex PCR; TCRdb's copy keeps in-frame clones and lacks some. Here the sample spans roughly 2.2 million clones, about 90% being singletons. Input material: naive CD4+ T cells from PBMCs. These receptor sequences come from a man aged 18 to 29 in good health. Some clones in this sample may be carry-over from other donors' samples. The CDR3 runs from the conserved cysteine through the conserved F or W. A D gene is named only where the DNA matches it firmly. Where a row states a size, it is once, few, many or the class of an expanded clone; other rows omit it.

CDR3 length	clone size	V gene	D gene	J gene	CDR3 protein	CDR3 DNA
14	once	TRBV30	-	TRBJ2-5	CAWSRGPAQETQYF	TGTGCCTGGAGCCGGGGACCGGCCCAAGAGACCCAGTACTTC
15	-	TRBV28	-	TRBJ2-7	CASSLLRQGRGEQYF	TGTGCCAGCAGCCTGCTCAGACAGGGGAGGGGCGAGCAGTACTTC
14	-	TRBV7-2	-	TRBJ1-2	CASSLAFRRYGYTF	TGTGCCAGCAGCTTAGCGTTCAGGCGCTATGGCTACACCTTC
15	-	TRBV15	-	TRBJ2-7	CATSRDKTGDYERYF	TGTGCCACCAGCAGAGATAAAACAGGGGACTACGAGCGGTACTTC
15	-	TRBV9	TRBD1	TRBJ1-3	CASSVEGATGNTIYF	TGTGCCAGCAGCGTAGAGGGGGCTACTGGAAACACCATATATTTT
14	-	TRBV6-1	TRBD1	TRBJ2-5	CASSGTYRGETQYF	TGTGCCAGCAGTGGGACCTACAGGGGCGAGACCCAGTACTTC
16	-	TRBV7-2	-	TRBJ2-7	CANLKHSGALTYEQYF	TGTGCCAACCTCAAACACTCAGGGGCGCTAACCTACGAGCAGTACTTC
13	once	TRBV11-1	-	TRBJ1-1	CASSYSSGTEAFF	TGTGCCAGCAGCTATTCCTCGGGCACTGAAGCTTTCTTT
15	-	TRBV19	TRBD2	TRBJ2-7	CASSSSSGPSYEQYF	TGTGCCAGTAGCTCCTCTAGCGGGCCCTCCTACGAGCAGTACTTC
16	-	TRBV28	TRBD2	TRBJ2-3	CASSFTSGRAADTQYF	TGTGCCAGCAGTTTCACTAGCGGGAGGGCCGCGGATACGCAGTATTTT
14	-	TRBV19	TRBD2	TRBJ2-7	CASSLGLVVYEQYF	TGTGCCAGTAGTCTGGGACTAGTAGTCTACGAGCAGTACTTC
11	-	TRBV7-9	-	TRBJ2-1	CASSWENEQFF	TGTGCCAGCAGTTGGGAAAATGAGCAGTTCTTC
16	-	TRBV7-9	-	TRBJ1-3	CASSLWFGVSGNTIYF	TGTGCCAGCAGCTTATGGTTCGGCGTCTCTGGAAACACCATATATTTT
11	-	TRBV6-5	-	TRBJ2-7	CASSQGNEQYF	TGTGCCAGCAGCCAGGGCAACGAGCAGTACTTC
14	-	TRBV7-2	-	TRBJ2-1	CASSLIAQHNEQFF	TGTGCCAGCAGCTTAATAGCTCAACACAATGAGCAGTTCTTC
14	-	TRBV30	TRBD1	TRBJ2-7	CAWRRGQGGYEQYF	TGTGCCTGGAGGAGGGGACAGGGGGGCTACGAGCAGTACTTC
15	-	TRBV2	-	TRBJ1-1	CATTKDRRLNTEAFF	TGTGCCACCACAAAAGACAGGAGACTGAACACTGAAGCTTTCTTT
17	-	TRBV4-2	-	TRBJ2-5	CASSQFRGGGGGETQYF	TGTGCCAGCAGCCAGTTTAGGGGAGGCGGTGGAGGAGAGACCCAGTACTTC
14	-	TRBV28	-	TRBJ1-4	CASRRDSLLEKLFF	TGTGCCAGCAGACGGGACTCCCTTTTGGAAAAACTGTTTTTT
12	once	TRBV28	-	TRBJ2-7	CASKRDSYEQYF	TGTGCCAGCAAAAGGGATTCCTACGAGCAGTACTTC
15	-	TRBV10-2	TRBD2	TRBJ2-3	CASIGGRKSTDTQYF	TGCGCCAGCATTGGCGGGAGGAAGTCCACAGATACGCAGTATTTT
15	-	TRBV7-9	-	TRBJ1-1	CASTDYTNLNTEAFF	TGTGCCAGCACTGACTACACAAACTTGAACACTGAAGCTTTCTTT
12	-	TRBV29-1	-	TRBJ1-5	CSVGGGNQPQHF	TGCAGCGTGGGGGGAGGGAATCAGCCCCAGCATTTT
17	-	TRBV5-1	TRBD1	TRBJ2-5	CASSLGDRLLYQETQYF	TGCGCCAGCAGCTTGGGGGACAGGCTTTTGTACCAAGAGACCCAGTACTTC
17	-	TRBV4-2	TRBD2	TRBJ2-3	CASSQNPLAGGPDTQYF	TGTGCCAGCAGCCAAAACCCCCTAGCGGGAGGGCCAGATACGCAGTATTTT
12	-	TRBV28	-	TRBJ2-7	CASSLGAGEQYF	TGTGCCAGCAGTTTAGGGGCCGGCGAGCAGTACTTC
13	-	TRBV5-4	TRBD1	TRBJ1-2	CASSPDRDHGYTF	TGTGCCAGCAGCCCTGACAGGGACCATGGCTACACCTTC
13	-	TRBV7-7	-	TRBJ2-5	CASSLEQAGTQYF	TGTGCCAGCAGCTTAGAACAGGCGGGGACCCAGTACTTC
15	once	TRBV4-1	-	TRBJ2-7	CASTPHNNPSYEQYF	TGCGCCAGCACCCCCCACAATAATCCATCCTACGAGCAGTACTTC
14	-	TRBV15	-	TRBJ2-1	CATSRVPESVKQFF	TGTGCCACCAGCAGAGTCCCGGAAAGTGTTAAGCAGTTCTTC
15	-	TRBV6-5	-	TRBJ1-1	CASRVTDSWSTEAFF	TGTGCCAGCAGGGTCACCGACAGCTGGAGTACTGAAGCTTTCTTT
14	once	TRBV7-3	-	TRBJ2-1	CASSLSHLYNEQFF	TGTGCCAGCAGCTTAAGCCACCTCTACAATGAGCAGTTCTTC
13	-	TRBV6-6	TRBD1	TRBJ1-2	CASSYSMDRYYTF	TGTGCCAGCAGTTACTCGATGGACAGGTACTACACCTTC
13	-	TRBV28	-	TRBJ2-1	CASSEGRAHEQFF	TGTGCCAGCAGTGAAGGACGGGCACATGAGCAGTTCTTC
16	-	TRBV11-2	-	TRBJ1-1	CASSLGISGGNTEAFF	TGTGCCAGCAGCTTAGGTATATCGGGGGGAAACACTGAAGCTTTCTTT
13	-	TRBV19	-	TRBJ2-2	CASSPRVAGELFF	TGTGCCAGTAGTCCTCGGGTGGCCGGGGAGCTGTTTTTT
17	-	TRBV9	TRBD1	TRBJ1-4	CASGDGTGVATNEKLFF	TGTGCCAGCGGGGACGGGACAGGAGTCGCAACTAATGAAAAACTGTTTTTT
14	-	TRBV28	-	TRBJ1-4	CASRPGGPNEKLFF	TGTGCCAGCAGACCCGGGGGGCCTAACGAAAAACTGTTTTTT
16	-	TRBV4-3	TRBD2	TRBJ2-4	CASSQAFSGMRFLQYF	TGCGCCAGCAGCCAAGCCTTCAGCGGGATGAGGTTTTTGCAGTACTTC
13	once	TRBV18	-	TRBJ1-2	CASSPGSTYGYTF	TGTGCCAGCTCACCCGGCAGCACCTATGGCTACACCTTC
13	-	TRBV6-6	-	TRBJ2-7	CASGLDSSGEQYF	TGTGCCAGTGGACTGGATTCTTCGGGGGAGCAGTACTTC
13	-	TRBV5-6	-	TRBJ2-7	CASSLGRPYEQYF	TGTGCCAGCAGCTTAGGGAGGCCGTACGAGCAGTACTTC
15	once	TRBV5-4	-	TRBJ2-5	CASSLRPSTGETQYF	TGTGCCAGCAGCTTGCGGCCCTCAACGGGGGAGACCCAGTACTTC
15	-	TRBV18	-	TRBJ2-2	CASSTNLAPTGELFF	TGTGCCAGCTCAACAAACTTGGCACCCACCGGGGAGCTGTTTTTT
15	-	TRBV23-1	-	TRBJ2-7	CASSPPGTGRYEQYF	TGCGCCAGCAGTCCCCCCGGGACCGGACGCTACGAGCAGTACTTC
15	-	TRBV7-9	-	TRBJ2-7	CASSLALEGADEQYF	TGTGCCAGCAGCTTAGCGCTCGAGGGAGCAGACGAGCAGTACTTC